This section outlines one T cell receptor (beta chain) sequence together with its context. Its binding antigen is unknown. No base qualities exist here, and no much larger clone lies one base off it. Deletion took 5 bases off V and 0 bases off J, with a span of 10 bases between the germline ends. CDR1 and CDR2, looked up from the germline V gene, are SGHVS and FNYEAQ. The CDR3 measures 15 amino acids from cysteine to phenylalanine. Here the CDR3 DNA is all that survives: 45 bases in frame from base 1. This record comes from a study of T cells in localized non-small cell lung cancer (dated by TCRdb to the early 2020s). Notes on the research overall: The study examined T cell repertoires in 200 to 300 patients with early-stage NSCLC and compared tumors with uninvolved tumor-adjacent lungs. All 220 or so NSCLC patients in the cohort were treatment-naive and had localized lung tumors that were resected. A mean age of about 66 years was recorded for the NSCLC patients, of whom under 150 were male and more than 85 were female. What the research found in general, with its limitations: Because multi-region tumor sequencing was not performed, intratumor heterogeneity could not be ruled out. The highest T cell clonality was observed in uninvolved tumor-adjacent lung, where clonality exceeded that of tumor, suggesting that antigenic responses were more focused in uninvolved tumor-adjacent lung. Since the design was exploratory, TCR variables were selected using unadjusted p-values with no false-discovery rate correction. A median of around 57 of the top 100 tumor clones were detected in paired uninvolved adjacent lung, and some 28 of these tumor clones were also found among the top 100 clones of the paired uninvolved adjacent lung. Higher blood T cell density associated with longer overall survival, while higher adjacent-lung clonality associated with shorter survival.

The immunoSEQ Assay was used to sequence TCR beta CDR3 regions from DNA. On the authors' methods: T cell density was computed as TCR beta template counts normalized to usable DNA estimated by amplifying housekeeping genes. Richness was estimated with the preseqR package, extrapolating to 400,000 templates for PBMC samples and 120,000 templates for tissue samples. Clonality was defined by subtracting Pielou's evenness from one. Differential abundance testing on productive amino-acid clonotypes, with a minimum total count of 5 and an alpha of 0.1, was used to identify tissue-enriched TCRs. The Jaccard Index and the Morisita Overlap Index were used to measure how much the repertoires overlapped between compartments. GLIPH clustered TCR beta CDR3s with public tetramer-defined viral CDR3s; viral motifs required at least three viral sequences plus V-gene enrichment. TCRdb retrieved this table from immuneACCESS and kept in-frame rearrangements only. Not all clones are present; in checked studies, unresolved V genes account for under half, and no reason is known for the remainder. That table furnishes V, J and clone size, whereas the DNA furnished D and trimming. The sample profile shows about 52,000 clones; 70% to 90% of them were found once. Around 17% of the sample comes from the top ten.

At diagnosis, tumor, uninvolved tumor-adjacent lung and peripheral blood were collected and then preserved as a mix of FFPE and fresh-frozen material. For TCR repertoire profiling, the blood samples were analyzed as peripheral blood mononuclear cells. In this chain, TRBV7-6 is recombined with TRBJ2-2; TRBD1 could be the D gene, as 6 bases match. The sample here was PBMCs, taken before any cancer treatment. This sequence was found in a female donor with stage II lung adenocarcinoma. CDR3 region: CASSKRGSNTGELFF. Read as DNA, the sequence is TGTGCCAGCAGCAAAAGGGGGTCGAACACCGGGGAGCTGTTTTTT.